This entry lists 5 T cell receptor beta chains sequenced from one sample in a study of shared clonotypes between healthy human individuals. Generated by immunoSEQ multiplex PCR, the TCRdb table keeps only in-frame clones and is missing some. This sample carries fewer than 600,000 clones, 79% of them seen once, and the ten largest clones take over 10%. The sequenced sample was PBMCs. These receptors were collected from a woman aged 40-49 years in good health. Some clones in this sample may be carry-over from other donors' samples.

The chain links TRBV6-6 to TRBJ2-2; no firm D call. The ends were cut back, 6 bases at V and 4 bases at J, with 3 bases in the middle. The germline V gene has CDR1 MNHNY and CDR2 SVGAGI (reference sequence). This CDR3 has 11 residues. Written as DNA, the CDR3 is TGTGCCAGCAGGGGCACCGGGGAGCTGTTTTTT. Its translation: CASRGTGELFF.

The genes are TRBV4-1 and TRBJ2-3; D unclear. Trimming took off 3 bases at V and 6 bases at J, with 7 bases between the two ends. Per germline, CDR1 MGHRA and CDR2 YSYEKL. This CDR3 is 12 amino acids long. The CDR3 is CASSHIRDTQYF. DNA for the CDR3: TGCGCCAGCAGCCATATAAGGGATACGCAGTATTTT.

This clone was seen a few times. This specimen includes other DNA sequences encoding the same CDR3. The chain links TRBV11-3 to TRBJ2-5; D unclear. The CDR3 spans 13 residues. V lost 4 bases and J lost 3, with 9 bases in between. The germline V gene encodes CDR1 SGHNT and CDR2 YENEEA. This chain's CDR3 is CASSSRWEETQYF. In nucleotides, the CDR3 is TGTGCCAGCAGCTCCCGGTGGGAAGAGACCCAGTACTTC.

The V gene is TRBV9, the J gene TRBJ2-7; 7 positions agree with TRBD1. Germline V gene lookup returns CDR1 SGDLS and CDR2 YYNGEE. The CDR3 loop spans 13 amino acids. The trim removed 6 bases at V and 2 bases at J, leaving 5 bases unmatched. The CDR3, as DNA: TGTGCCAGCACGGGACAGACCACCTACGAGCAGTACTTC. Protein product: CASTGQTTYEQYF.

Details on this clone: Other nucleotide sequences from this sample produce the same CDR3. The chain uses TRBV5-1 and TRBJ1-1; 8 bases fit TRBD1. The CDR3 runs to 14 residues. From germline, CDR1 is SGHRS and CDR2 YFSETQ. Trimming removed 1 base from V and 1 base from J; junction bases left unmatched: 0. CDR3 sequence (DNA): TGCGCCAGCAGCTTGCAGGGGGCGAACACTGAAGCTTTCTTT. It encodes CASSLQGANTEAFF.